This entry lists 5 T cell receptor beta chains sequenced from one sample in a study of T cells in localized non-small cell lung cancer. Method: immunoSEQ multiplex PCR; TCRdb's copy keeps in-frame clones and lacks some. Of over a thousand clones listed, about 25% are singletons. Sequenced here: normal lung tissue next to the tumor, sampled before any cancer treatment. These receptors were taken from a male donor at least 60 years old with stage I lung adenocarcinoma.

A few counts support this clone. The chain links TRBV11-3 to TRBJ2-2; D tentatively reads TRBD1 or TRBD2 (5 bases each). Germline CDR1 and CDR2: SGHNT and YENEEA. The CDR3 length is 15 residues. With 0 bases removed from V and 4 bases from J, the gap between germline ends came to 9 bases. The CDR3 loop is CASSLEAGTTGELFF. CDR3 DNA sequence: TGTGCCAGCAGCTTAGAGGCAGGGACCACCGGGGAGCTGTTTTTT.

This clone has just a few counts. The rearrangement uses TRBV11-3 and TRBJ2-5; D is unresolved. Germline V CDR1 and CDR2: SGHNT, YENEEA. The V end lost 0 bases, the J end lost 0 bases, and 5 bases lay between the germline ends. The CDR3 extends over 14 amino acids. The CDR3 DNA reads TGTGCCAGCAGCTTAGACTCGAACCAAGAGACCCAGTACTTC. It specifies CASSLDSNQETQYF.

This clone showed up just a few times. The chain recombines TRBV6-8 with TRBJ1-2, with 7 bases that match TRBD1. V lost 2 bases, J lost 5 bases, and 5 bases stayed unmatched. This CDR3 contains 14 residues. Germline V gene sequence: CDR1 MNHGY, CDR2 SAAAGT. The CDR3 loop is CASSYKGAWYGYTF. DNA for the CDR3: TGTGCCAGCAGTTACAAGGGGGCTTGGTATGGCTACACCTTC.

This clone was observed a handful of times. CDR3 sequence reads: CASSIIPGFAQHF. CDR3 nucleotides: TGTGCCAGTAGTATTATTCCCGGCTTCGCCCAGCATTTT. The chain employs TRBV19 and TRBJ1-5; D ambiguous. CDR3 length: 13 amino acids. V shed 3 bases and J shed 11 bases, with 14 bases lying between them. Germline CDR1 reads LNHDA; CDR2 reads SQIVND (reference sequence). Filled out from reference TRBV19 and TRBJ1-5, the complete variable domain reads DGGITQSPKYLFRKEGQNVTLSCEQNLNHDAMYWYRQDPGQGLRLIYYSQIVNDFQKGDIAEGYSVSREKKESFPLTVTSAQKNPTAFYLCASSIIPGFAQHFGDGTRLSIL.

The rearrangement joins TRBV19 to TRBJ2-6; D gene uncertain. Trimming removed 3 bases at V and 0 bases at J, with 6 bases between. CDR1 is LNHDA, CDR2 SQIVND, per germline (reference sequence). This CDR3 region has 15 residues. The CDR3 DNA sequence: TGTGCCAGTAGTATTTACAGCTCTGGGGCCAACGTCCTGACTTTC. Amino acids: CASSIYSSGANVLTF.